This T cell receptor (beta chain) was found in a study of naive and memory T cell subsets (dated by TCRdb to 2016 to 2017). Background on the whole study: Sorted naive and memory T cell subsets from peripheral blood were analyzed in the study using a UMI-based, open-source pipeline for TCR alpha and beta sequencing. The results of the functional CMV T cell responses matched the IgG serology results in every case. RNA was DNase-treated and reverse transcribed with TCR constant-region primers, mostly using SuperScript III. General conclusions and limits of the study: In both CD4 and CD8 cells, going from naive through CM, EM and EMRA, the Gini index went up while Shannon and inverse Simpson diversity went down. Each clonotype was defined as a single alpha or beta chain sequence rather than as a paired alpha/beta receptor. After error correction, over 95% of naive TCR sequences appeared only once, giving much steeper abundance distributions than memory subsets. TCR abundance followed a power law whose exponent differed between naive and memory subsets but was consistent across the three individuals. RNA-based TCR counts may be affected by expression changes linked to T cell activation and differentiation. A few larger clonotypes were present in naive repertoires, particularly the CD8 repertoires, and these clonotypes were possibly memory cells re-expressing CD45RA. The repertoire findings for the naive and memory subsets could not be validated, as no ground truth was available.

From the second PCR step onward, the TCR alpha chain libraries and the TCR beta chain libraries were amplified separately. The CMV status of each donor was determined by measuring IFNgamma production from CD4+ T cells after fresh PBMCs had been stimulated overnight with CMV viral lysate. CD4 T cells were positively selected using Miltenyi beads, after which CD8 T cells were positively selected from the CD4-negative fraction. Cells stained for CD3, CD4, CD8, CD45RA, CD27 and a live/dead dye were sorted on a BD Aria II into four subsets by CD45RA and CD27. Blood was obtained from a few healthy volunteers, and the blood from each volunteer was fractionated into CD4 and CD8 T cells and subsequently into four differentiation subsets. Roughly 120 ml of peripheral blood was collected from each donor, and PBMC were isolated from the blood using Ficoll-Paque PLUS density-gradient centrifugation. After sorting, cells were lysed in RLT buffer, RNA was extracted using a Qiagen RNeasy kit, and the extracted RNA was stored at -80 degrees C.

Comment on this clonotype: Its antigen has not been determined. No clone much larger than this one lies a single base away; base qualities are absent.

Library preparation used UMI-ligation and nested PCR. To cover both TRBC1 and TRBC2, the beta constant-region primer consisted of an equimolar mix of two oligonucleotides. T4 RNA ligase 1 ligated a single-stranded oligonucleotide carrying the SP2 primer and a 12-nucleotide UMI to the cDNA 3' end. Four rounds of PCR, combining the SP2 primer with nested alpha and beta constant-region primers, were used to amplify the ligated cDNA. Incubation of the ligation reaction lasted about 20-25 hours at 16 degrees C. PCR2 was usually performed as a SYBR Green qPCR and halted at a preset threshold so that over-amplification would not occur. All purifications after the first were performed with Agencourt AMPure XP magnetic beads. Library quantification was done by Qubit, followed by a TapeStation check on which the main peak was expected at around 650 bp. Pooled libraries were sequenced on an Illumina MiSeq with v2 2x251 paired-end kits, typically giving roughly 0.95-2 million reads per sample. Each sample library was pooled at about 4 nM, and roughly 4.5-7% PhiX was included to improve cluster recognition. In the authors' own workflow: FASTQ reads processed by Demultiplexor were assigned V and J genes by Decombinator through tag matching that tolerated a single base-pair mismatch. Collapsinator used UMIs to correct both sequencing errors and frequency errors arising from PCR heterogeneity. TCRs were translated and CDR3s were extracted from the conserved cysteine to the FGXG phenylalanine by CDR3Translator, with non-productive sequences being flagged. Gini, Shannon entropy and inverse Simpson indices were calculated on repertoires subsampled to equal numbers of UMI-defined TCRs. Within the linear range, a power law was fitted by maximum likelihood to the distributions of clonotype abundance. For one naive CD8 sample, the pipeline and MIGEC produced similar UMI counts, unique TCR numbers and clonal distributions. One analysis removed from the naive repertoire any naive TCRs that were also present in any memory subset from the same donor. The repertoires were searched for around 7,000 CMV-associated CDR3 sequences that had been compiled from VDJdb and a published dataset. TCRdb handled the public reads itself, with Q25 trimming in fastp and clone calling in MiXCR, and kept productive beta chains. Each CDR3 protein appears once, grouped with its most common genes and DNA. None of the V and J calls come from the authors' own analysis; TCRdb made them. This sample has 130,000 to 150,000 distinct CDR3 sequences in its table, and 15% to 20% of those were observed once. 0.14% of the sample rests with the top ten.

The TCR originated in a human donor in good health. Sequencing input: naive CD4+ T cells from blood. The cell subset or site label, read with the paper, signifies: naive T cells, CD45RA high CD27+.

Here is the DNA: TGTGCCAGTAGAGCTGACACATACAATGAGCAGTTCTTC. It codes for CASRADTYNEQFF. The sequence joins TRBV19 to TRBJ2-1, with the D gene call left open. V and J lose 6 bases and 4 bases, and a span of 10 bases separates them. CDR3 length: 13 amino acids, cysteine to phenylalanine. CDR3 DNA is the only sequence kept; it has 39 bases, read in frame from the first base. CDR1 and CDR2 were assigned from the germline V gene (reference sequence) as LNHDA and SQIVND.